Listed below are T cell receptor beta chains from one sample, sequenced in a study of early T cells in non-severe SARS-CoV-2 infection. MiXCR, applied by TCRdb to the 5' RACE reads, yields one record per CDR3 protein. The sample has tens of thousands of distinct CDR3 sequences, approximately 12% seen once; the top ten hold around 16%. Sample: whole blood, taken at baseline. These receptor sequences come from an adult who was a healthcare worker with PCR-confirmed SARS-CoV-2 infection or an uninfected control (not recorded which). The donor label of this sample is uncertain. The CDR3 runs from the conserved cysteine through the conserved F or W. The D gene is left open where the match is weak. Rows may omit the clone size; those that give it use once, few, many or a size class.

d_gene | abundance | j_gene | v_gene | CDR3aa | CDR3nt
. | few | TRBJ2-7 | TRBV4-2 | CASSQGVRYEQYF | TGTGCCAGCAGCCAAGGGGTCCGCTACGAGCAGTACTTC
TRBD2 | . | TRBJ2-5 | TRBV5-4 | CASSRADSGGDQETQYF | TGTGCCAGCAGCCGGGCGGACAGCGGGGGTGACCAAGAGACCCAGTACTTC
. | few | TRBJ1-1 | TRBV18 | CASSPLAGNTEAFF | TGTGCCAGCTCACCACTCGCGGGAAACACTGAAGCTTTCTTT
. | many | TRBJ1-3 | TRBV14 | CASSLASGNTIYF | TGTGCCAGCAGCTTAGCATCTGGAAACACCATATATTTT
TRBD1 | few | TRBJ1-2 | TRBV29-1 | CSVDLTGNGYTF | TGCAGCGTTGATCTGACAGGGAACGGCTACACCTTC
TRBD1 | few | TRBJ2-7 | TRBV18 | CASSRAGGSYEQYF | TGTGCCAGCTCACGAGCAGGGGGCTCCTACGAGCAGTACTTC
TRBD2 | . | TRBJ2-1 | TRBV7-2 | CASSSRLAGNNEQFF | TGTGCCAGCAGCTCGAGACTAGCGGGTAACAATGAGCAGTTCTTC
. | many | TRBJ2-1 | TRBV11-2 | CASSLHASAYRSYNEQFF | TGTGCCAGCAGCTTACATGCCAGCGCTTATCGCTCCTACAATGAGCAGTTCTTC
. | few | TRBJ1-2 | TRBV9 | CASSGGDNYGYTF | TGTGCCAGCTCAGGTGGGGATAACTATGGCTACACCTTC
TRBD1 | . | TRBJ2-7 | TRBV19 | CASSMSSGTGRSYEQYF | TGTGCCAGTAGTATGTCATCGGGGACAGGGCGCTCCTACGAGCAGTACTTC
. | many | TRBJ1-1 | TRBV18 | CASSLRQETEAFF | TGTGCCAGCTCACTCCGACAGGAAACTGAAGCTTTCTTT
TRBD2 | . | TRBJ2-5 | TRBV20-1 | CSARDPLAGVGTQYF | TGCAGTGCTAGAGATCCTTTAGCGGGAGTAGGGACCCAGTACTTC
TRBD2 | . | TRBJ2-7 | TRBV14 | CASSPWTSGYEQYF | TGTGCCAGCAGCCCCTGGACTAGCGGATACGAGCAGTACTTC
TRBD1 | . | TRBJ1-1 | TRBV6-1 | CASSEFGTGGIGAFF | TGTGCCAGCAGTGAATTCGGTACAGGGGGCATTGGAGCTTTCTTT
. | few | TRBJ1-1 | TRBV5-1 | CASSLEIGANTEAFF | TGCGCCAGCAGCTTGGAAATAGGGGCGAACACTGAAGCTTTCTTT
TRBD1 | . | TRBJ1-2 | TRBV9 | CASSPTGTDYGYTF | TGTGCCAGCAGCCCGACAGGGACCGACTATGGCTACACCTTC
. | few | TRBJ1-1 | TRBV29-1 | CSVEQGMNTEAFF | TGCAGCGTTGAACAGGGGATGAACACTGAAGCTTTCTTT
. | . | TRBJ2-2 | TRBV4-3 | CASSLLGGQTGELFF | TGCGCCAGCAGCCTTTTGGGGGGGCAAACCGGGGAGCTGTTTTTT
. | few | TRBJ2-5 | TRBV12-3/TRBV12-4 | CASTGLARGTQETQYF | TGTGCCAGCACCGGGCTAGCTCGGGGAACCCAAGAGACCCAGTACTTC
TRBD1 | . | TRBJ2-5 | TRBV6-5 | CASKGDSRETQYF | TGTGCCAGCAAGGGGGACAGCCGGGAGACCCAGTACTTC
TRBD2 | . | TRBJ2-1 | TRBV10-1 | CASSESMGGRAHNEQFF | TGCGCCAGCAGTGAGTCGATGGGTGGGAGGGCACACAATGAGCAGTTCTTC
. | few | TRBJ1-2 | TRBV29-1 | CSFGPFPYYGYTF | TGCAGCTTCGGACCATTTCCTTACTATGGCTACACCTTC
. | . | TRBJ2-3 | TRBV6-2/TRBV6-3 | CASSPIVGMQYF | TGTGCCAGCAGTCCTATCGTAGGGATGCAGTATTTT
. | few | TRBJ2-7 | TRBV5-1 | CASSWKGSPGGEQYF | TGCGCCAGCAGCTGGAAAGGGTCCCCGGGCGGCGAGCAGTACTTC
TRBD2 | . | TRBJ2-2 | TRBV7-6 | CASSLAPTSGSVTGELFF | TGTGCCAGCAGCTTAGCCCCGACTAGCGGGAGCGTCACCGGGGAGCTGTTTTTT
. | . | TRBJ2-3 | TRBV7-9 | CASTERSAPTDTQYF | TGTGCCAGCACCGAGCGGAGTGCGCCCACAGATACGCAGTATTTT
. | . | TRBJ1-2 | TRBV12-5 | CASGYDYGYTF | TGTGCTAGTGGTTACGACTATGGCTACACCTTC
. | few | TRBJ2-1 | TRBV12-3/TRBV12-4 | CASSLGGTRRFF | TGTGCCAGCAGTTTAGGGGGTACTAGGCGGTTCTTC
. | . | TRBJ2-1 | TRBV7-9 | CASSSGTNNEQFF | TGTGCCAGCAGCTCCGGGACCAACAATGAGCAGTTCTTC